The source of this T cell receptor beta chain is a study of regulatory T cells in long-lasting Graves disease. Building the TCR beta libraries relied on iRepertoire HTBI primers, and CDR3 regions underwent Arm-PCR. TCRdb called the multiplex PCR reads again in MiXCR, with one record for every CDR3 protein. The sample has about 470,000 distinct CDR3 sequences, roughly 21% seen once. This sample's time point: persistent/refractory GD, antithyroid drugs over 5 years with positive TRAb. RNA extracted from PBMCs served as the sequencing template. It was an endocrinology department in Xi'an, China, that provided the patients. In its sample, this clonotype was seen many times. This CDR3 has 16 amino acids. The germline V gene has CDR1 DFQATT and CDR2 SNEGSKA (reference sequence). V lost 5 bases, J lost 2 bases, and 14 bases stayed unmatched.

The origin of this receptor is a female donor with Graves disease. The sequences come from peripheral blood mononuclear cells (PBMCs), collected when the disease was refractory, from a patient treated with antithyroid drugs. The chain links TRBV20-1 to TRBJ2-5; 7 nucleotides match TRBD2. DNA of the CDR3: TGCAGTGCTCGCCGCGGGGCTAGCGGCAAACAAGAGACCCAGTACTTC. Protein: CSARRGASGKQETQYF.